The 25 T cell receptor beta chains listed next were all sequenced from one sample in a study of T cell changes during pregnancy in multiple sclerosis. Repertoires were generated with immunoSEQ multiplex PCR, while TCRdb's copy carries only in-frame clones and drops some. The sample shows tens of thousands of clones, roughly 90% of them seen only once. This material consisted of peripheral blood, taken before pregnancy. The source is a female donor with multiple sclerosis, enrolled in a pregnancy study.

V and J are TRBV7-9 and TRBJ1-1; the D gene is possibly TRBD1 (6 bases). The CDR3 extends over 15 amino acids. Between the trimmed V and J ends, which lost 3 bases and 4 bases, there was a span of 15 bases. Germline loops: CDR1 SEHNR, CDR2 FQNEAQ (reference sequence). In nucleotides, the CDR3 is TGTGCCAGCAGCTTCCCAGGGGTTACGGGCACTGAAGCTTTCTTT. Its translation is CASSFPGVTGTEAFF. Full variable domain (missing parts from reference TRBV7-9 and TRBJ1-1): DTGVSQNPRHKITKRGQNVTFRCDPISEHNRLYWYRQTLGQGPEFLTYFQNEAQLEKSRLLSDRFSAERPKGSFSTLEIQRTEQGDSAMYLCASSFPGVTGTEAFFGQGTRLTVV.

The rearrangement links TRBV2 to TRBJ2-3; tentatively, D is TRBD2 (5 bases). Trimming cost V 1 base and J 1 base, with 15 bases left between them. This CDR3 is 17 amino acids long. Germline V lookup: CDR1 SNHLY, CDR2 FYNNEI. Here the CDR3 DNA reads TGTGCCAGCAGTGAAGACGTTGACTACTGGGGCACAGATACGCAGTATTTT. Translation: CASSEDVDYWGTDTQYF.

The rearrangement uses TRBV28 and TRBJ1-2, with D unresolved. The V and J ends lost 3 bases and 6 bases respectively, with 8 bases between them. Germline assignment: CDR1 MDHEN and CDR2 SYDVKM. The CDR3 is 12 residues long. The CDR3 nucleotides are TGTGCCAGCAGTTTTCCCGGAGATGGCTACACCTTC. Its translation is CASSFPGDGYTF.

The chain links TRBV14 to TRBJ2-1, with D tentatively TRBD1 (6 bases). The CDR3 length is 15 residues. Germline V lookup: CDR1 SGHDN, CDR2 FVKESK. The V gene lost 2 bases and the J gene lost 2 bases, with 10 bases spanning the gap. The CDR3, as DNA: TGTGCCAGCAGCCAAATGCAGGGGCCCTACAATGAGCAGTTCTTC. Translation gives CASSQMQGPYNEQFF.

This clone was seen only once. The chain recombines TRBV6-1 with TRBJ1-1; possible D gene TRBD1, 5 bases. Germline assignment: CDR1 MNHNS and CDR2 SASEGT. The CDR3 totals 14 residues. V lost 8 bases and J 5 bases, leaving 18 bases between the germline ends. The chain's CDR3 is CASVRPGDWTEAFF. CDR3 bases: TGTGCCAGCGTCCGTCCGGGGGACTGGACTGAAGCTTTCTTT.

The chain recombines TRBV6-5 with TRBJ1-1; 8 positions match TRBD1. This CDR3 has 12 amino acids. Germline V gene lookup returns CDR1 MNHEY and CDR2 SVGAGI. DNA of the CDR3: TGTGCAACCGGGACAGGGAACACTGAAGCTTTCTTT. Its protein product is CATGTGNTEAFF.

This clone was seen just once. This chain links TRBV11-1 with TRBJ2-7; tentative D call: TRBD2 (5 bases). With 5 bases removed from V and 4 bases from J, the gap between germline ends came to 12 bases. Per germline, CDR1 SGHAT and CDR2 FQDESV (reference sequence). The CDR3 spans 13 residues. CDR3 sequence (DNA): TGTGCCAGCAGCGCACCGAGGGAATACGAGCAGTACTTC. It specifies CASSAPREYEQYF.

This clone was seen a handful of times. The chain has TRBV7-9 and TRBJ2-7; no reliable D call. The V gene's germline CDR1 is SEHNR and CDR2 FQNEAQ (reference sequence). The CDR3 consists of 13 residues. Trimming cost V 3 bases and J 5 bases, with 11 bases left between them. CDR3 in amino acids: CASSLSSPDEQYF. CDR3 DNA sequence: TGTGCCAGCAGCTTGTCCTCCCCGGACGAGCAGTACTTC.

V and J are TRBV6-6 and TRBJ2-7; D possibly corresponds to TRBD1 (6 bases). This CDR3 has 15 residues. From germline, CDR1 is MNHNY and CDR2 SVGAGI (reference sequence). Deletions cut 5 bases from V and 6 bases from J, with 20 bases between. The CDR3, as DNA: TGTGCCAGCAGTGGGGTCACGGACAGATCGTCCGAGCAGTACTTC. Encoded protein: CASSGVTDRSSEQYF.

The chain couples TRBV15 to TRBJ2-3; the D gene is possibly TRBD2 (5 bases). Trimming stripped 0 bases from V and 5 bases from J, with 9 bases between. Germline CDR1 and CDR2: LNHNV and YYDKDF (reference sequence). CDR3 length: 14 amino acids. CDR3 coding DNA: TGTGCCACCAGCAGAGAAAGGGCGGGAGATACGCAGTATTTT. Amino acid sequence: CATSRERAGDTQYF.

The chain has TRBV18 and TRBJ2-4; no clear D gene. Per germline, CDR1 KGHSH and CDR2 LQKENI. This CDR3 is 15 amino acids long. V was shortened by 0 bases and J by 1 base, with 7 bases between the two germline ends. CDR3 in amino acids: CASSPPEMAKNIQYF. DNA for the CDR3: TGTGCCAGCTCACCACCGGAGATGGCCAAAAACATTCAGTACTTC.

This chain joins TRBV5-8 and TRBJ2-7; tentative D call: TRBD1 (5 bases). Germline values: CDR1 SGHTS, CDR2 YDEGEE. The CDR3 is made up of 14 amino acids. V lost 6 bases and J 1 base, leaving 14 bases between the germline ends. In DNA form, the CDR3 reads TGTGCCAGCACCCCAGGGCTCGGGTCCTACGAGCAGTACTTC. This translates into CASTPGLGSYEQYF.

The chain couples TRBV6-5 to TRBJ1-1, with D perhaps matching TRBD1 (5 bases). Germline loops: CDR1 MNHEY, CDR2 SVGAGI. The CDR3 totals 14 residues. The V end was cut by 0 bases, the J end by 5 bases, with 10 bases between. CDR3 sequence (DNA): TGTGCCAGCAGTTACTCCCGGGGGGAGACTGAAGCTTTCTTT. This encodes CASSYSRGETEAFF.

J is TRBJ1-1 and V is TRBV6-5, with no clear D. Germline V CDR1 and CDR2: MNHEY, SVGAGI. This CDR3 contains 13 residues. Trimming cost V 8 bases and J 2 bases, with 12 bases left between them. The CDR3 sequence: CASSERVNTEAFF. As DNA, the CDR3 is TGTGCCAGCTCAGAGCGGGTTAACACTGAAGCTTTCTTT.

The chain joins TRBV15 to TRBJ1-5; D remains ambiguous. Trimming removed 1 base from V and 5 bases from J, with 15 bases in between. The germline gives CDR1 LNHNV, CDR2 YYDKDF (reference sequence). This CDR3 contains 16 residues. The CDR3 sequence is CATSRVPSGRYQPQHF. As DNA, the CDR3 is TGTGCCACCAGCAGAGTTCCTTCAGGCCGGTATCAGCCCCAGCATTTT. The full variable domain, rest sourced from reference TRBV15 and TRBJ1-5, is DAMVIQNPRYQVTQFGKPVTLSCSQTLNHNVMYWYQQKSSQAPKLLFHYYDKDFNNEADTPDNFQSRRPNTSFCFLDIRSPGLGDTAMYLCATSRVPSGRYQPQHFGDGTRLSIL.

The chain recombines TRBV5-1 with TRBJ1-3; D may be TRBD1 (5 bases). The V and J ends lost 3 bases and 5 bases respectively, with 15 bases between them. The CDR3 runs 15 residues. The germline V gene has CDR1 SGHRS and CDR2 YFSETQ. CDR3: CASSSSGIGRNTIYF. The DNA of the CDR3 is TGCGCCAGCAGCTCCTCAGGGATCGGCAGAAACACCATATATTTT.

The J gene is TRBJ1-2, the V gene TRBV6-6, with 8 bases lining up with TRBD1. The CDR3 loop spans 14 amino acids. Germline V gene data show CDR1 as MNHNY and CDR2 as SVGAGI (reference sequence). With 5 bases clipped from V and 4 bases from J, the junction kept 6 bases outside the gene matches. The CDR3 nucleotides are TGTGCCAGCAGTGGACAGGGACTGACCTATGGCTACACCTTC. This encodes CASSGQGLTYGYTF.

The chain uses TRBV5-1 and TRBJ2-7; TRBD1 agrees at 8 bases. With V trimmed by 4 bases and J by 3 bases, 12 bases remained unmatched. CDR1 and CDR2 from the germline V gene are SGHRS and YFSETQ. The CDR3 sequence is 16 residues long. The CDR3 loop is CASSRSDRGPLYEQYF. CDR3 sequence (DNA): TGCGCCAGCAGCCGTTCCGACAGGGGCCCCCTCTACGAGCAGTACTTC.

The CDR3, as DNA: TGTGCCAGCAGCTTGGCAGTCACAGATACGCAGTATTTT. Protein sequence: CASSLAVTDTQYF. The chain carries TRBV5-8 and TRBJ2-3; no definite D call. The CDR3 covers 13 residues. CDR1 SGHTS and CDR2 YDEGEE come from the germline V gene. V lost 0 bases, J lost 2 bases, and 4 bases lay in between. Based on the CDR3 plus reference TRBV5-8 and TRBJ2-3, the full variable domain is EAGVTQSPTHLIKTRGQQATLRCSPISGHTSVYWYQQALGLGLQFLLWYDEGEERNRGNFPPRFSGRQFPNYSSELNVNALELEDSALYLCASSLAVTDTQYFGPGTRLTVL.

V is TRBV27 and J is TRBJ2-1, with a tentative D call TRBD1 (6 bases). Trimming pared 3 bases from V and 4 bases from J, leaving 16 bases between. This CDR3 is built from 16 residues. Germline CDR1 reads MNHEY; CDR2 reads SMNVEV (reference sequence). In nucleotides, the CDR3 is TGTGCCAGCAGTTTCTTGGGGGCCTCTTTTTACAATGAGCAGTTCTTC. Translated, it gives CASSFLGASFYNEQFF.

The CDR3 bases are TGTGCCACCAGCAGAGTGCGGGGAACTAATGAAAAACTGTTTTTT. It specifies CATSRVRGTNEKLFF. The V gene is TRBV15, the J gene TRBJ1-4; D is undetermined. The CDR3 spans 15 residues. Germline CDR1 LNHNV, CDR2 YYDKDF (reference sequence). Trimming pared 1 base from V and 1 base from J, leaving 7 bases between.

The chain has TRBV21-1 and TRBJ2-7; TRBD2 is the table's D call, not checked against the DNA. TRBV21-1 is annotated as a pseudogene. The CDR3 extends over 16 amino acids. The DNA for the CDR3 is TGTGCCAGCAGCAAAGACCAGGAGGTGGCATCCTACGAGCAGTACTTC. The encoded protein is CASSKDQEVASYEQYF.

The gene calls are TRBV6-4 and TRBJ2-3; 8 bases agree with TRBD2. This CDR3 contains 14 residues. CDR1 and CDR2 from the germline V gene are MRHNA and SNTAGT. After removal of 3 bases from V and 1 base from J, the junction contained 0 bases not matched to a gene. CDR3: CASSERGGTDTQYF. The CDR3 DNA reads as TGTGCCAGCAGTGAGCGGGGGGGCACAGATACGCAGTATTTT.

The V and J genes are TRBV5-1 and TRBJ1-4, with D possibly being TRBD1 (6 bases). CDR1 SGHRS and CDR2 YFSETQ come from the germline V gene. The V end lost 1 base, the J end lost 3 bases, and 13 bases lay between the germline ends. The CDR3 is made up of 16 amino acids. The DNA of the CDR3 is TGCGCCAGCAGCTTGATGGGGGCATCACCTAATGAAAAACTGTTTTTT. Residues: CASSLMGASPNEKLFF.

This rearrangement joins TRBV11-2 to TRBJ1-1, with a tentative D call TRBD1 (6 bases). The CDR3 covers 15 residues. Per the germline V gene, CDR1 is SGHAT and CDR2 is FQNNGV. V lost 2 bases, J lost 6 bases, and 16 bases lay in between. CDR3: CASSLIAGVGSEAFF. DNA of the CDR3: TGTGCCAGCAGCTTAATAGCAGGGGTTGGTTCTGAAGCTTTCTTT.